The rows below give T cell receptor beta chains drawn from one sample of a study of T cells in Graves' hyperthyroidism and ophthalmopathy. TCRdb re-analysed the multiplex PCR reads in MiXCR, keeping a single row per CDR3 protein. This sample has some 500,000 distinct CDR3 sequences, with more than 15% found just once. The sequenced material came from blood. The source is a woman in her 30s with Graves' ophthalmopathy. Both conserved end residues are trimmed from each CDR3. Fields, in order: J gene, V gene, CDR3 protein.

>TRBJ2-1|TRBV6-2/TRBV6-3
ASSTLAGGLSNEQF
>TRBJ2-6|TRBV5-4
ASSEHSPSGANVLT
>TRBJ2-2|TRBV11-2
ASSLVGANTGELF
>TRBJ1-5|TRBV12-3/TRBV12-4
ASLRGSSNQPQH
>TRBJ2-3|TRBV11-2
ASSPGATTTDTQY
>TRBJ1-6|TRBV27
ASTQGAKLSPLH
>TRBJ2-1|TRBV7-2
AGSATGGSYNEQF
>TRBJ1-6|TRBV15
ATSRIREIDSPLH
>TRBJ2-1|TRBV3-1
ASSQDLRAYNEQF
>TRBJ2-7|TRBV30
AWSVKPYEQY
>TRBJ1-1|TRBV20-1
SASAGMNTEAF
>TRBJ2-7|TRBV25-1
ASSVTGTSGGYEQY
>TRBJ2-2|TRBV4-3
ASSLGTGGSGNTGELF
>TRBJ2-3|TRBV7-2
ASSLGGGRDTQY
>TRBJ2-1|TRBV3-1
ASSPIAGDYNDEQF
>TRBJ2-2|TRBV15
ATSLGDGTGELF
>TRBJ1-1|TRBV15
ATSRNTEPFTEAF
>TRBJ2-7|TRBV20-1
SARDIKVGNYYEQY
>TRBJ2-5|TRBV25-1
ASSESGGPETQY
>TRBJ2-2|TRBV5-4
ASSLMGWLGPNTGELC
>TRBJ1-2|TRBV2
ASTEYQGNYGYT
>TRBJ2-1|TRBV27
ASSSLDTYNEQF
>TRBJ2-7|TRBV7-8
ASSLFSGPTYEQY
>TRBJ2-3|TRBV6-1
ASSSASASTDTQY
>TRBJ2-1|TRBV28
ASSLLMLAFSSYNEQF
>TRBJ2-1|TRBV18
ASSPPGTGINEQF
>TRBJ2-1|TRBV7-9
ASSRRGLVEVNEQF
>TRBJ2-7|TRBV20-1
SAQGQGGRGQY
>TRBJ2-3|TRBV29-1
SGRDSTDTQY
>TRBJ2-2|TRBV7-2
ASSHRDLPNGELF
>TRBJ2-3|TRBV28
ASAGLAVVFGDTQY
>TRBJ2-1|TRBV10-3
AILAGGPNEQF
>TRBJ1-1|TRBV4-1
ASSVNFGTGDTEAF
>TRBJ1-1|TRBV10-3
AISESLQGTEAF
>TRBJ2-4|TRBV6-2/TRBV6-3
ASSYPPGGLSNIQY
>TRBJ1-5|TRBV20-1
SATKEGRAGQPQH
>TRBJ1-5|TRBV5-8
ASSRDGYSNQPQH
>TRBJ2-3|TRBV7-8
ASSEGHSIHSDTQY
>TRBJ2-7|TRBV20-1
SARNPDRAASNEQY
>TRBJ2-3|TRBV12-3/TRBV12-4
ASSVTITDTQY
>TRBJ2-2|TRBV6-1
ASSSLQVTGELF
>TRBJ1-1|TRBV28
ASTTNTEAF
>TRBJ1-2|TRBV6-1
ASSRVGYGYT
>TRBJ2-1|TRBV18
ASSQREGRSSYNEQF
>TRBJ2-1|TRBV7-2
ASSSVVGEQF
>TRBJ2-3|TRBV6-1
ASSDTSGHPTDTQY
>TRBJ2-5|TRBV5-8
ASSGGLAGGETQY
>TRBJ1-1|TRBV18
ASSPLGREDTEAF
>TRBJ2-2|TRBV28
ATLYGAAGELF
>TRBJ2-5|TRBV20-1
SLPLPETQY
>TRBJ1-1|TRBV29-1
SVEASVNTEAF
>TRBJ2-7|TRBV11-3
ASSLGGPQPLEQY
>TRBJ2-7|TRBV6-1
ASSLSGNLREQY